These 3 T cell receptor beta chains share one sample of origin, sequenced in a study of beta chain features in type 1 diabetes. Study conclusions and caveats: Shortening of TCRB CDR3s, moderate but significant, appeared in all four CD4+ subsets of Type 1 diabetes patients.

What these receptors recognize is not known. The authors reverse transcribed all of the isolated RNA, so sequencing captured expressed TCRB transcripts. Profiling relied on immunoSEQ multiplex PCR, and the TCRdb table lists in-frame clones only, not all of them. The table includes about 270,000 clones, roughly an eighth detected once. The sequencing sample was made of naive CD4+ T cells from blood. All receptors come from a man aged 25-45 years with type 1 diabetes.

The rearrangement uses TRBV9 and TRBJ1-2, with TRBD1 matching over 9 bases. The CDR3 has 16 amino acids. Germline values: CDR1 SGDLS, CDR2 YYNGEE. V lost 3 bases and J lost 1; bases outside the gene matches: 7. CDR3 sequence: CASSASEGQGNYGYTF. CDR3 bases: TGTGCCAGCAGCGCCTCAGAGGGACAGGGTAACTATGGCTACACCTTC.

The chain is built from TRBV4-3 and TRBJ2-1; tentatively, D is TRBD1 (6 bases). The germline V gene encodes CDR1 LGHNA and CDR2 YSLEER. This CDR3 is 13 amino acids long. V was trimmed by 1 base and J by 10 bases, leaving 11 bases between them. The CDR3 protein is CASSQAHRAEQFF. The CDR3 DNA reads TGCGCCAGCAGCCAAGCCCACAGGGCAGAGCAGTTCTTC.

This clone was seen a handful of times. The chain employs TRBV2 and TRBJ2-7; perhaps TRBD1 as D (6 bases). With 7 bases removed from V and 2 bases from J, the gap between germline ends came to 9 bases. The CDR3 runs to 12 residues. CDR1 is SNHLY and CDR2 is FYNNEI in the germline V gene. In nucleotides, the CDR3 is TGTGCCAGCAAGCCAGGGGCCTACGAGCAGTACTTC. The encoded protein is CASKPGAYEQYF.